This TCR beta chain originates from a study of identical twins. The study's findings and limits: The analysis was cross-sectional rather than longitudinal within donors. Twins' excess sharing was less marked for out-of-frame beta sequences.

Addition of a universal primer site occurred through template switching, and cDNA carried unique molecular identifiers. TCRdb reprocessed the 5' RACE reads via MiXCR and lists one record per CDR3 protein. The sample includes approximately 620,000 distinct CDR3 sequences, around 8.3% of them seen just once. About this clonotype itself: Its target is not known.

After removal of 6 bases from V and 5 bases from J, the junction contained 12 bases not matched to a gene. The CDR3 sequence is 16 residues long. CDR1 and CDR2 (germline): SNHLY, FYNNEI. Another study also made use of these data, one on yellow fever vaccine responses in identical twins. According to that study: The T cell response to vaccination in identical twins was reportedly partly convergent and partly personalized.

The chain couples TRBV2 to TRBJ2-5, with TRBD2 matching 10 bases. The TCR was taken from a woman aged 18 to 35 in good health. Input material: PBMCs. As DNA, the CDR3 is TGTGCCAGCAGCGATAACTTAGCGGGGGGCCCGGAGACCCAGTACTTC. Translated, it gives CASSDNLAGGPETQYF.